This T cell receptor (beta chain) was identified in a study of tumor-infiltrating lymphocytes in primary liver carcinoma. As for the study in general: Roughly 3.5 to 7.5 million productive TCRbeta reads were obtained per sample, with similar numbers across tissue types. General study results and limits: Blood had a significantly lower top-250-clone fraction than tumors did (p = 0.039). Tumor region pairs showed greater overlap than either tumor-adjacent or tumor-blood pairs did.

cDNA specific to TCR beta was made from roughly 500 ng of total RNA, with a constant-region primer employed for priming. The TCR beta library was amplified through three nested multiplex PCR rounds in a modified ARM-PCR procedure. Two initial PCR rounds of around 10 cycles each paired TRBV1-TRBV30 forward primers with a C-beta reverse primer. A single record per CDR3 protein comes from TCRdb applying MiXCR to the multiplex PCR reads. The sample lists roughly 91,000 distinct CDR3 sequences, approximately 71% occurring once. CDR3 length equals 14 residues. Germline V CDR1 and CDR2: MDHEN, SYDVKM. Comments on this clonotype: Its antigen is not known. One end of the junction fails to match germline, which may point to a read error.

DNA and RNA were both co-extracted from roughly 18-30 mg of bulk tissue that had not been sorted. Sampling was performed at five separate regions of each tumor. V gene TRBV28 combines with J gene TRBJ1-2, with TRBD1 identical over 7 bases. The source material was liver tumor tissue from sampling region 5. Subset given: tumor region T5, tumor centre. The receptor comes from a woman aged 60-75 years with primary liver carcinoma and hepatitis B virus infection. This CDR3 reads CAGRTGEGNYGYTF. The CDR3 DNA reads TGTGCCGGCAGGACAGGTGAGGGAAACTATGGCTACACCTTC.